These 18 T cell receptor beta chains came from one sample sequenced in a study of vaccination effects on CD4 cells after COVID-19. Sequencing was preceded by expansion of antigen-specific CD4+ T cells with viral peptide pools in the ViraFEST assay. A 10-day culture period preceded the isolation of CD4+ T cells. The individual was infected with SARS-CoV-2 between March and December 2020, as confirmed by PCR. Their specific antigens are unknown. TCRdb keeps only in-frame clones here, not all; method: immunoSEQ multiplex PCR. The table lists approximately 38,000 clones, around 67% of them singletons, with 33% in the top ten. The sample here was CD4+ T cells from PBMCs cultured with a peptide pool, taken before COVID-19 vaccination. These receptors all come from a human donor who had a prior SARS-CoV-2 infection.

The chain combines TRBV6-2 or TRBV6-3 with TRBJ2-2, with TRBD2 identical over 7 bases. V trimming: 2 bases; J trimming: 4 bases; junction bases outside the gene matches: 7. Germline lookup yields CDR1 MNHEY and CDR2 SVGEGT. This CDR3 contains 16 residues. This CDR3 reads CASSYSGGRGTGELFF. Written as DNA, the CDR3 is TGTGCCAGCAGTTACAGTGGCGGGAGAGGCACCGGGGAGCTGTTTTTT.

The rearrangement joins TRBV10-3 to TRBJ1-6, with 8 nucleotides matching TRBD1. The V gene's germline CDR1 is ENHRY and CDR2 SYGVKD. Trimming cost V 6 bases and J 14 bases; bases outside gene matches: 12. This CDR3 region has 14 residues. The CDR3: CAIRRTGPLSTLHF. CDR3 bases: TGTGCCATCAGAAGGACAGGGCCATTATCGACCCTCCACTTT.

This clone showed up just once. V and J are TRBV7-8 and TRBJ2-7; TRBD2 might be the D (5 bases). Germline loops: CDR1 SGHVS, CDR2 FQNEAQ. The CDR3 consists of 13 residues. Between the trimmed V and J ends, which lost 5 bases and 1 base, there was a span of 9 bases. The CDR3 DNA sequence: TGTGCCAGCAGCGGGAGAGCTTCCTACGAGCAGTACTTC. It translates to CASSGRASYEQYF.

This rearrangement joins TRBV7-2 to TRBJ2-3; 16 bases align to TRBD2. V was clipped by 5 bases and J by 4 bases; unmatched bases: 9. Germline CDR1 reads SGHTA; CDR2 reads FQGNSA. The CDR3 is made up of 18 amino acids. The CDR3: CASSPGGLAGGFPDTQYF. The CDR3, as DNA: TGTGCCAGCAGCCCAGGGGGACTAGCGGGAGGGTTTCCAGATACGCAGTATTTT.

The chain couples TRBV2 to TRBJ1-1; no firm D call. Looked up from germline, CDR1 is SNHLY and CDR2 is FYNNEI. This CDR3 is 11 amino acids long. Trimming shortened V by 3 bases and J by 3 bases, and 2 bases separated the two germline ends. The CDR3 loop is CASSDYTEAFF. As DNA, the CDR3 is TGTGCCAGCAGTGATTACACTGAAGCTTTCTTT.

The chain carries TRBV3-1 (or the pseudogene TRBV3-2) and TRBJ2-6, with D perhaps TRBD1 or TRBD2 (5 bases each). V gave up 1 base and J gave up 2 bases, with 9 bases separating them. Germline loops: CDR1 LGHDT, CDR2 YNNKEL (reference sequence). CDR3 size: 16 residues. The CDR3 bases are TGTGCCAGCAGCCAAGGGGGACGGCCTGGGGCCAACGTCCTGACTTTC. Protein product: CASSQGGRPGANVLTF.

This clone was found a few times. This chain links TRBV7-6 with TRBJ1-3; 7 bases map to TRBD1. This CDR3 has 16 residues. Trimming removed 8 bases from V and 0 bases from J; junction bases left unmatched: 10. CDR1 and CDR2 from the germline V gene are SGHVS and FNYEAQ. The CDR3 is CASGPRTGDSGNTIYF. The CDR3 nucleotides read TGTGCCAGCGGACCTCGAACAGGGGACTCTGGAAACACCATATATTTT.

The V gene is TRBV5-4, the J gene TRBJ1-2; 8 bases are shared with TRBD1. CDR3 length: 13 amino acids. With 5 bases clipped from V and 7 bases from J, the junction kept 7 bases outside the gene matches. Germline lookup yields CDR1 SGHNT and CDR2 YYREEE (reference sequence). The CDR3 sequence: CASRSGQGGGYTF. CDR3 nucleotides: TGTGCCAGCAGGTCCGGACAGGGTGGTGGCTACACCTTC.

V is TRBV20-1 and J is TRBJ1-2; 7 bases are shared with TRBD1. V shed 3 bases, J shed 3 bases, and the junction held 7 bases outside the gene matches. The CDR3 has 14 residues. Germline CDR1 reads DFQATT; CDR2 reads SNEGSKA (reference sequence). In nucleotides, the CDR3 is TGCAGTGCTAGTTGGGCAGGGGGGGACTATGGCTACACCTTC. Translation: CSASWAGGDYGYTF.

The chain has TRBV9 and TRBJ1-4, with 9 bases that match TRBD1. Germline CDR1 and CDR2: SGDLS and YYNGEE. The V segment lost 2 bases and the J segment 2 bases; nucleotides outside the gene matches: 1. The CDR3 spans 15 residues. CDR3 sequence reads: CASSVGQGTNEKLFF. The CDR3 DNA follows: TGTGCCAGCAGCGTCGGACAGGGGACTAATGAAAAACTGTTTTTT.

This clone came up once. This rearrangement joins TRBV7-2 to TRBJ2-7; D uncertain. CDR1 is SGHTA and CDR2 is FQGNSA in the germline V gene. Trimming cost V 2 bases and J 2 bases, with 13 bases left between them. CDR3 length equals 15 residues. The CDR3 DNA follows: TGTGCCAGCAGCTTACGGTCGGAGAGACCCTACGAGCAGTACTTC. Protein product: CASSLRSERPYEQYF.

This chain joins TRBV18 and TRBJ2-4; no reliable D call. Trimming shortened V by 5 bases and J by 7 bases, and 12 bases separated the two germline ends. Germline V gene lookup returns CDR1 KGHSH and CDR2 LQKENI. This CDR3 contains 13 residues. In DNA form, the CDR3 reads TGTGCCAGCTCAACGACTCTCGGGAACATTCAGTACTTC. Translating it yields CASSTTLGNIQYF.

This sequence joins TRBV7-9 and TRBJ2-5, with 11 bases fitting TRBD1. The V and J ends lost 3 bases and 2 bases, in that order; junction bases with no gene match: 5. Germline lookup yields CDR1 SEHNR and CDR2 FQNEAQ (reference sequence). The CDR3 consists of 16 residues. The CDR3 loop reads CASSFERDRGQETQYF. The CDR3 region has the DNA TGTGCCAGCAGCTTTGAGAGGGACAGGGGGCAAGAGACCCAGTACTTC.

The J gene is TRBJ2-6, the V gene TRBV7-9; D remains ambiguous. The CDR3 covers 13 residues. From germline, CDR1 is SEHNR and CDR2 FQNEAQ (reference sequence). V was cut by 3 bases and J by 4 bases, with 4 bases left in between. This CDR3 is CASSLGGANVLTF. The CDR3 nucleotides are TGTGCCAGCAGCTTGGGAGGGGCCAACGTCCTGACTTTC.

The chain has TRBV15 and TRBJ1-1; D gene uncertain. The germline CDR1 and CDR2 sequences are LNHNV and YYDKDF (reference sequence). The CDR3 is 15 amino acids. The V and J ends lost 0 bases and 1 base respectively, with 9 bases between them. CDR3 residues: CATSRDAVRNTEAFF. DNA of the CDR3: TGTGCCACCAGCAGAGATGCAGTACGGAACACTGAAGCTTTCTTT. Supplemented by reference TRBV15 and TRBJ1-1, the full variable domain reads DAMVIQNPRYQVTQFGKPVTLSCSQTLNHNVMYWYQQKSSQAPKLLFHYYDKDFNNEADTPDNFQSRRPNTSFCFLDIRSPGLGDTAMYLCATSRDAVRNTEAFFGQGTRLTVV.

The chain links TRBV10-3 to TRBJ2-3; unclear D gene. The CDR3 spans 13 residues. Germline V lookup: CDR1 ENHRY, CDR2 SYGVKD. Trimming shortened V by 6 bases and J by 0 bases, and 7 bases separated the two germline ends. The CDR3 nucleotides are TGTGCCATCAGAGACTCGAGCACAGATACGCAGTATTTT. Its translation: CAIRDSSTDTQYF.

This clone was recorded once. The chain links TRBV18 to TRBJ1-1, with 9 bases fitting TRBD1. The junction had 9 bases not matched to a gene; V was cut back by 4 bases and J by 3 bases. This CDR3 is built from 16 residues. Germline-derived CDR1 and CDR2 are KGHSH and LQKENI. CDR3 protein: CASSLLTGTGYTEAFF. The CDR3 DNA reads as TGTGCCAGCTCACTGCTAACCGGGACAGGGTACACTGAAGCTTTCTTT.

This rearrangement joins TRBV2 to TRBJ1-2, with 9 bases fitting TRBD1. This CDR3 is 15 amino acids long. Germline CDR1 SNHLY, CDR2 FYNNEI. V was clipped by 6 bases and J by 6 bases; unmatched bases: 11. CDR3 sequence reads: CASRQTGGIRNGYTF. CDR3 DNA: TGTGCCAGCAGGCAGACAGGGGGGATTCGGAATGGCTACACCTTC.